This T cell receptor beta chain comes out of a study of cytomegalovirus exposure and HLA in healthy donors. General study results and limits: In the analysis, some V segments, TRBV6-2 and TRBV6-3 included, were excluded as indistinguishable.

Turning to this clone: Antigen: not known.

Researchers ran the PCR with 60 Vbeta and 13 Jbeta primers. Original processing notes: Counted up in a later analysis, unique TCR beta chains came to about 80 million, with around 9.9 million shared. Clones were sequenced by immunoSEQ multiplex PCR, and TCRdb holds only the in-frame ones, with some missing. The DNA gave D and trimming, while V, J and clone size come from that table. Of 100,000 to 150,000 clones in the sample, 70% to 80% were seen once. CDR3 size: 12 residues. Trimming shortened V by 2 bases and J by 5 bases, and 6 bases separated the two germline ends. Germline-derived CDR1 and CDR2 are SGHVS and FNYEAQ.

Sequences were obtained from PBMCs. The genes are TRBV7-6 and TRBJ2-5; no definite D call. The sequence was obtained from a female donor in good health and CMV-seronegative. Here the CDR3 reads CASSLPGETQYF. In DNA form, the CDR3 reads TGTGCCAGCAGCTTACCTGGCGAGACCCAGTACTTC.